Each of the 9 T cell receptor beta chains below was sequenced from the same sample in a study of cytomegalovirus exposure and HLA in healthy donors. PCR primers comprised 60 Vbeta and 13 Jbeta primers. Some clones are missing from TCRdb's copy, which holds only in-frame ones; the method was immunoSEQ multiplex PCR. The data contain about 110,000 clones, about 80% of them seen just once; the ten biggest clones take up approximately 5%. Sequencing was performed on PBMCs. The receptor source for this set is a woman aged 30 to 39 in good health and CMV-seropositive.

This clone was observed a handful of times. Germline and junction disagree at one end, which may indicate a read error. This CDR3 is also generated by other DNA sequences in the sample. V gene TRBV2 combines with J gene TRBJ2-7; TRBD2 might be the D (5 bases). The germline gives CDR1 SNHLY, CDR2 FYNNEI. This CDR3 is 13 amino acids long. CDR3 sequence (DNA): TGTGCTAGCAAGCAGGAGGCGGCATACGAGCAGTACTTC. This translates into CASKQEAAYEQYF.

The genes are TRBV27 and TRBJ2-1; D is unclear. Germline CDR1 and CDR2: MNHEY and SMNVEV (reference sequence). The ends were cut back, 5 bases at V and 2 bases at J, with 10 bases in the middle. CDR3 length: 14 amino acids. In nucleotides, the CDR3 is TGTGCCAGCAGTCCCCGGGTAGCCTACAATGAGCAGTTCTTC. It yields the protein CASSPRVAYNEQFF.

V gene TRBV19 combines with J gene TRBJ2-3; D is perhaps TRBD2 (6 bases). The germline gives CDR1 LNHDA, CDR2 SQIVND (reference sequence). Trimming cost V 4 bases and J 5 bases, with 10 bases left between them. The CDR3 extends over 13 amino acids. CDR3 sequence reads: CASSTTRLDTQYF. CDR3 coding DNA: TGTGCCAGTAGTACGACTAGATTAGATACGCAGTATTTT. The full variable domain, in which reference TRBV19 and TRBJ2-3 provide the parts outside the CDR3, is DGGITQSPKYLFRKEGQNVTLSCEQNLNHDAMYWYRQDPGQGLRLIYYSQIVNDFQKGDIAEGYSVSREKKESFPLTVTSAQKNPTAFYLCASSTTRLDTQYFGPGTRLTVL.

V gene TRBV5-5 combines with J gene TRBJ1-4, with 9 bases that match TRBD1. V dropped 4 bases and J dropped 5; count of bases not matched to a gene: 6. Germline CDR1 reads SGHKS; CDR2 reads YYEKEE (reference sequence). There are 15 residues in the CDR3. In DNA, the CDR3 is TGTGCCAGCAGCCGGGTAGGGACAGGGAATGAAAAACTGTTTTTT. Amino acid sequence: CASSRVGTGNEKLFF.

The J gene is TRBJ1-1, the V gene TRBV6-1; 8 bases fit TRBD1. Germline V gene data show CDR1 as MNHNS and CDR2 as SASEGT. J was trimmed by 0 bases and V by 2 bases; bases with no gene match: 2. The CDR3 has 15 residues. CDR3 protein: CASSELGQVNTEAFF. The DNA of the CDR3 is TGTGCCAGCAGTGAACTGGGACAGGTGAACACTGAAGCTTTCTTT.

Turning to this clone: The sample carries other DNA sequences with the same CDR3. The CDR3 DNA reads as TGTGCCAGCAGCCCCATGTCTGACAGGGATTCCCACGAGCAGTACTTC. It specifies CASSPMSDRDSHEQYF. The rearrangement links TRBV28 to TRBJ2-7; 7 nucleotides match TRBD1. The CDR3 is 16 residues long. The germline V gene encodes CDR1 MDHEN and CDR2 SYDVKM. Trimming removed 6 bases from V and 5 bases from J; junction bases left unmatched: 16.

The chain has TRBV15 and TRBJ2-1, with 9 nucleotides matching TRBD2. This CDR3 has 16 residues. Losses at the gene ends were 0 bases for V and 7 bases for J; bases not matched to a gene: 7. Per the germline V gene, CDR1 is LNHNV and CDR2 is YYDKDF (reference sequence). The CDR3 bases are TGTGCCACCAGCAGAGATTTAGCGGGAGATTGGAATGAGCAGTTCTTC. As protein: CATSRDLAGDWNEQFF.

The J gene is TRBJ2-6, the V gene TRBV7-8; D call uncertain. The germline V gene has CDR1 SGHVS and CDR2 FQNEAQ. The V end lost 2 bases, the J end lost 6 bases, and 20 bases lay between the germline ends. The CDR3 totals 18 residues. The CDR3 spells CASSLSPNQVRKANVLTF. CDR3 coding DNA: TGTGCCAGCAGCTTATCGCCGAATCAGGTTCGGAAGGCCAACGTCCTGACTTTC.

The V call is TRBV6-1, the J call TRBJ1-2; D may be TRBD1 (5 bases). The germline gives CDR1 MNHNS, CDR2 SASEGT. Trimming pared 7 bases from V and 3 bases from J, leaving 12 bases between. The CDR3 sequence is 13 residues long. CDR3 sequence (DNA): TGTGCCAGCAAGCGGGGGGTGGACTATGGCTACACCTTC. Its protein product is CASKRGVDYGYTF.